Given below is one T cell receptor (beta chain) in context. This clonotype is characterized as medium-sized (0.01 to 0.1%). The target of this receptor is not known. No quality values exist for individual bases; no much larger clone is one base distant. The CDR3, from cysteine to phenylalanine, totals 14 residues. Just CDR3 DNA is preserved here, 42 bases in frame from base 1. The germline V gene encodes CDR1 DFQATT and CDR2 SNEGSKA (reference sequence). The V and J ends are trimmed by 0 bases and 1 base, leaving 8 bases between them. The data were taken from a study of regulatory T cells after allogeneic stem cell transplantation (dated by TCRdb to the late 2010s). As for the study more broadly: Patients were divided into groups based on whether acute graft-versus-host disease developed within 100 days of stem cell transplantation. CD4+CD25+CD127- regulatory T cells were isolated from patient PBMCs by fluorescence-activated cell sorting. The study compared the TCR repertoire of regulatory T cells after allogeneic stem cell transplantation in patients who had acute graft-versus-host disease versus patients who did not. Conventional CD4+ T cells defined as CD4+CD25+/-CD127+ were also sorted and TCR-sequenced for comparison in the study. Paper-wide results and their limitations: A less diverse, more focused regulatory T-cell TCR repertoire was observed in patients without graft-versus-host disease than in patients with the disease. Whether or not patients had graft-versus-host disease, conventional CD4+ T-cell repertoire diversity showed no significant difference. The small patient sample size meant the findings required validation in a larger cohort. A significantly larger repertoire share was occupied by the top 10 regulatory T-cell clones in non-GvHD patients, which suggested expansion of presumably allo-specific protective clones. No regulatory T-cell clones were shared by all patients, and sorted cell numbers did not correlate significantly with the inverse Simpson index.

Data came from an Illumina MiSeq. The SMARTer RACE cDNA Amplification kit was used to reverse transcribe the RNA, and the TCR beta CDR3 region was then amplified. RNA from sorted cells was extracted with the RNeasy Mini Kit. TCR beta amplicons were sequenced using Illumina paired-end sequencing. On the authors' methods: MiXCR, VDJtools and the tcR R package were used for TCR repertoire analysis. The inverse Simpson index was used to measure diversity, and clones were grouped as rare, small, medium or expanded based on each clone's proportion of the repertoire. TCRdb reran the public reads through fastp at Q25 and MiXCR, keeping productive beta chains. Each record represents a unique CDR3 protein, reported with the most common genes and DNA among its rows. The V and J calls and clone size are TCRdb's, not the authors'. Here the sample has 850 to 1,100 distinct CDR3 sequences; around 17% occur a single time. Together, the top ten hold 12% of the sample.

What the time point label conveys for this sample: 30 days after allogeneic hematopoietic stem cell transplantation. At 30 days after allogeneic hematopoietic stem cell transplantation, peripheral blood mononuclear cells were collected from the patients. Sequenced material: sorted CD4+ T cells from blood (whether regulatory or conventional is not recorded), taken 30 days after allogeneic stem cell transplant. Recombination joined TRBV20-1 with TRBJ2-3, with an unclear D gene assignment. The TCR sequence derives from a human patient who had an allogeneic stem cell transplant, so the T cells may come from the graft donor. The DNA reads as follows: TGCAGTGCTAGAGATCTTGCGGGCACAGATACGCAGTATTTT. This yields the protein CSARDLAGTDTQYF.